The 16 T cell receptor beta chains in this list originate from one sample, sequenced in a study of T cell responses to AZD1222 COVID-19 vaccine. Profiling relied on immunoSEQ multiplex PCR, and the TCRdb table lists in-frame clones only, not all of them. This sample has around 210,000 clones, with approximately 94% found just once. The sequencing here drew on peripheral blood, taken 28 days after the second dose of the MenACWY control vaccine. The receptors originated from an adult who received the MenACWY meningococcal vaccine as a control.

The rearrangement joins TRBV29-1 to TRBJ2-3; perhaps D is TRBD1 or TRBD2 (5 bases each). Germline V CDR1 and CDR2: SQVTM, ANQGSEA. Trimming removed 6 bases from V and 6 bases from J, with 31 bases in between. The CDR3 is made up of 18 amino acids. CDR3 in amino acids: CSVSRGPLTGRPRDTQYF. The CDR3 DNA follows: TGCAGCGTCTCCCGGGGTCCCCTGACGGGACGGCCGAGGGATACGCAGTATTTT.

The chain recombines TRBV5-5 with TRBJ1-2, with D hard to call. The CDR3 runs to 13 residues. Germline V gene lookup returns CDR1 SGHKS and CDR2 YYEKEE (reference sequence). V was shortened by 1 base and J by 3 bases, with 7 bases between the two germline ends. CDR3 nucleotides: TGTGCCAGCAGCTTGAGCTTGGACTATGGCTACACCTTC. It specifies CASSLSLDYGYTF.

Written as DNA, the CDR3 is TGCGCCAGCAACCCAAGGGACTCCAGTAACTACGAGCAGTACTTC. It encodes CASNPRDSSNYEQYF. The chain combines TRBV5-1 with TRBJ2-7, with D possibly matching TRBD2 (6 bases). Trimming stripped 6 bases from V and 3 bases from J, with 19 bases between. The CDR3 covers 15 residues. CDR1 is SGHRS and CDR2 is YFSETQ in the germline V gene.

This clone has only a few counts. This chain connects TRBV4-3 to TRBJ1-2; 9 bases are a match to TRBD1. This CDR3 is 15 amino acids long. The germline V gene encodes CDR1 LGHNA and CDR2 YSLEER. With V trimmed by 1 base and J by 2 bases, 2 bases remained unmatched. The chain's CDR3 is CASSQVQGANYGYTF. The CDR3 DNA reads as TGCGCCAGCAGCCAAGTACAGGGGGCGAACTATGGCTACACCTTC.

The rearrangement links TRBV29-1 to TRBJ1-4, with TRBD1 as a possible D gene (6 bases). V was pared by 4 bases and J by 3 bases, with 15 bases between. The CDR3 spans 15 residues. The germline gives CDR1 SQVTM, CDR2 ANQGSEA. CDR3 sequence (DNA): TGCAGCGTTGCGGACGTGACAGGCTCTAATGAAAAACTGTTTTTT. This translates into CSVADVTGSNEKLFF.

This rearrangement joins TRBV7-9 to TRBJ2-7; TRBD1 matches 12 bases. CDR3 length equals 15 residues. J lost 7 bases, V lost 5 bases, and 9 bases had no gene match. Germline loops: CDR1 SEHNR, CDR2 FQNEAQ (reference sequence). In DNA form, the CDR3 reads TGTGCCAGCAGCGGCCGGGACAGGGGGCTGTGGGAGCAGTACTTC. It yields the protein CASSGRDRGLWEQYF.

This chain links TRBV6-5 with TRBJ1-1, with D possibly being TRBD1 (5 bases). This CDR3 has 14 amino acids. V was shortened by 5 bases and J by 5 bases, with 15 bases between the two germline ends. Per the germline V gene, CDR1 is MNHEY and CDR2 is SVGAGI. The CDR3 region is CASSRGYSGTEAFF. CDR3 nucleotides: TGTGCCAGCAGTCGGGGGTATTCGGGAACTGAAGCTTTCTTT.

The V gene is TRBV5-6, the J gene TRBJ1-3, with 8 bases lining up with TRBD1. CDR1 and CDR2 (germline): SGHDT, YYEEEE. The CDR3 extends over 15 amino acids. Trimming removed 2 bases from V and 8 bases from J; junction bases left unmatched: 9. Here the CDR3 reads CASSFGQGSSDTIYF. DNA of the CDR3: TGTGCCAGCAGCTTTGGACAGGGCTCTTCGGACACCATATATTTT.

The V and J genes are TRBV2 and TRBJ1-2; D possibly corresponds to TRBD1 (6 bases). The V and J ends lost 6 bases and 4 bases respectively, with 9 bases between them. The germline V gene encodes CDR1 SNHLY and CDR2 FYNNEI. This CDR3 spans 12 amino acids. CDR3 amino acids: CASRQQGYGYTF. The CDR3 nucleotides are TGTGCCAGCAGGCAACAGGGCTATGGCTACACCTTC.

This clone was picked up a small number of times. The gene calls are TRBV6-2 or TRBV6-3 and TRBJ2-7; 9 bases agree with TRBD2. Germline trimming cut 0 bases from V and 0 bases from J; bases unmatched to any gene: 6. CDR3 size: 17 residues. CDR1 is MNHEY and CDR2 is SVGEGT in the germline V gene. For the CDR3, the DNA is TGTGCCAGCAGTTACTCGTCGCTAGCGGGATACTCCTACGAGCAGTACTTC. This translates into CASSYSSLAGYSYEQYF.

V is TRBV11-2 and J is TRBJ1-5, with D uncertain. Trimming removed 4 bases from V and 9 bases from J, with 25 bases in between. The length of the CDR3 is 17 residues. CDR1 SGHAT and CDR2 FQNNGV come from the germline V gene. In DNA, the CDR3 is TGTGCCAGCAGCTCAGCAAGGGAGGGCTTGCGGGTGCGGCCCCAGCATTTT. Amino acids: CASSSAREGLRVRPQHF.

The V and J genes are TRBV19 and TRBJ1-2, with a possible D match to TRBD1 (6 bases). In germline, CDR1 is LNHDA, CDR2 SQIVND (reference sequence). The CDR3 is made up of 17 amino acids. Trimming left V 4 bases short and J 6 bases short, with 24 bases between. The CDR3 bases are TGTGCCAGTAGTAGGCGGGTCGGGACATCTAGTGCTAATGGCTACACCTTC. Its protein is CASSRRVGTSSANGYTF.

V gene TRBV6-2 or TRBV6-3 combines with J gene TRBJ1-5; TRBD1 is a possible D gene (5 bases). Trimming took off 4 bases at V and 4 bases at J, with 11 bases between the two ends. The CDR3 consists of 14 residues. Germline V gene sequence: CDR1 MNHEY, CDR2 SVGEGT. In DNA form, the CDR3 reads TGTGCCAGCAGTTCCGGGACGGCGAATCAGCCCCAGCATTTT. This translates into CASSSGTANQPQHF.

V is TRBV27 and J is TRBJ2-1; D may be TRBD1 or TRBD2 (5 bases each). Per germline, CDR1 MNHEY and CDR2 SMNVEV (reference sequence). CDR3 length: 14 amino acids. Between the trimmed V and J ends, which lost 3 bases and 7 bases, there was a span of 13 bases. The chain's CDR3 is CASSFGGRVNEQFF. The CDR3 bases are TGTGCCAGCAGTTTTGGGGGACGGGTAAATGAGCAGTTCTTC.

The chain has TRBV24-1 and TRBJ2-3; D is ambiguous. Germline V gene data show CDR1 as KGHDR and CDR2 as SFDVKD. The CDR3 covers 13 residues. V was clipped by 3 bases and J by 7 bases, with 10 bases between them. The CDR3 protein is CATSDGPLYTQYF. The CDR3 DNA is TGTGCCACCAGTGATGGGCCTCTCTATACGCAGTATTTT.

This rearrangement joins TRBV28 to TRBJ1-4; 10 bases are a match to TRBD1. The CDR3 loop spans 15 amino acids. V was clipped by 5 bases and J by 4 bases; unmatched bases: 4. The germline CDR1 and CDR2 sequences are MDHEN and SYDVKM. The CDR3 loop is CASSPGTGVNEKLFF. As DNA, the CDR3 is TGTGCCAGCAGTCCCGGGACAGGGGTTAATGAAAAACTGTTTTTT.